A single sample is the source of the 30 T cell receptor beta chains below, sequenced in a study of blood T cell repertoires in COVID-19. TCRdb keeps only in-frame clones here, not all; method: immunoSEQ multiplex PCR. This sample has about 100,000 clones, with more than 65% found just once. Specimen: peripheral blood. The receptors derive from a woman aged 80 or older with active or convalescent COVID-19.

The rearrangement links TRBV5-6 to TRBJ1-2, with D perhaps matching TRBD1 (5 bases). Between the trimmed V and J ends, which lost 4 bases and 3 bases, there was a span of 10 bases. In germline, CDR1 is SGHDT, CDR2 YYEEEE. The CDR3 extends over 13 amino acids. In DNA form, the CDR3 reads TGTGCCAGCAGCACGCGGGGGGACTATGGCTACACCTTC. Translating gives CASSTRGDYGYTF.

In DNA, the CDR3 is TGTGCCAGCAGCGTGAGACACAAGAACACCGGGGAGCTGTTTTTT. This encodes CASSVRHKNTGELFF. The V and J genes are TRBV9 and TRBJ2-2, with D hard to call. The germline gives CDR1 SGDLS, CDR2 YYNGEE. The CDR3 extends over 15 amino acids. V was trimmed by 2 bases and J by 1 base, leaving 9 bases between them.

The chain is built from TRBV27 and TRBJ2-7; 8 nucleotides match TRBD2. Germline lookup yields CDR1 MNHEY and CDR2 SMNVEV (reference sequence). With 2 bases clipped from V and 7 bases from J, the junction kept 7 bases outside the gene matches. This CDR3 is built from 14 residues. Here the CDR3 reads CASSLSGGTGEQYF. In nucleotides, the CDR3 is TGTGCCAGCAGTTTAAGCGGGGGTACAGGGGAGCAGTACTTC.

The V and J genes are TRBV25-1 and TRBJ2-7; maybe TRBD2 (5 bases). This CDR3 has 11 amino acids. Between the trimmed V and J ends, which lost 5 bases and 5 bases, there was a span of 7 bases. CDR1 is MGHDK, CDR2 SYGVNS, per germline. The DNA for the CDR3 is TGTGCCAGCAGTTCGGGGAACGAGCAGTACTTC. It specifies CASSSGNEQYF.

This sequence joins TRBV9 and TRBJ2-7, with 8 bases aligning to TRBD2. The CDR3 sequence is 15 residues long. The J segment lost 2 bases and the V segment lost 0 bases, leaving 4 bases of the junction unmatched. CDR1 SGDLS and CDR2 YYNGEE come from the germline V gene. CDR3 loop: CASSVATSGPYEQYF. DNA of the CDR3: TGTGCCAGCAGCGTAGCAACTAGCGGACCCTACGAGCAGTACTTC.

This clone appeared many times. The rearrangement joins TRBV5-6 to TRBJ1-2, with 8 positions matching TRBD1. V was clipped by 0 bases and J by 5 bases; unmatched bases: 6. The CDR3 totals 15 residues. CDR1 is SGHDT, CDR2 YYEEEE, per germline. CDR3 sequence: CASSLEGTGPYGYTF. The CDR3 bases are TGTGCCAGCAGCTTGGAAGGGACAGGACCTTATGGCTACACCTTC.

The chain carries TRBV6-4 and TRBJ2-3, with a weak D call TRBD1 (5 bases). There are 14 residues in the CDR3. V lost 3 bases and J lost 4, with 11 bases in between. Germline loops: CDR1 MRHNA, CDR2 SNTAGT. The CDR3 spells CASSEQGGADTQYF. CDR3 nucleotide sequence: TGTGCCAGCAGTGAGCAGGGTGGCGCAGATACGCAGTATTTT.

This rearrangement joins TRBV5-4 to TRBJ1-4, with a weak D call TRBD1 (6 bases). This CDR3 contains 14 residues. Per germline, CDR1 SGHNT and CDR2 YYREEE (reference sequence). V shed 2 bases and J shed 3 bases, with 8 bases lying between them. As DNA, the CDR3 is TGTGCCAGCAGCTTAACAGGGTCTAATGAAAAACTGTTTTTT. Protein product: CASSLTGSNEKLFF.

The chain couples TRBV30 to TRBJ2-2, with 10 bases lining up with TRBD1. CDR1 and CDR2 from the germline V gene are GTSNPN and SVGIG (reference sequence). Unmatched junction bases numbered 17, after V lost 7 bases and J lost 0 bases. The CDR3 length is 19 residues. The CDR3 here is CASNRGTGVPGANTGELFF. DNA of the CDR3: TGTGCCTCGAATCGAGGGACAGGGGTTCCGGGAGCGAACACCGGGGAGCTGTTTTTT.

The CDR3 DNA is TGTGCCAGCAGAACCCCGGGGACAGGGGGGAACACCGGGGAGCTGTTTTTT. It translates to CASRTPGTGGNTGELFF. V gene TRBV28 combines with J gene TRBJ2-2; 11 nucleotides match TRBD1. V shed 6 bases, J shed 1 base, and the junction held 7 bases outside the gene matches. The CDR3 runs 17 residues. Germline CDR1 MDHEN, CDR2 SYDVKM.

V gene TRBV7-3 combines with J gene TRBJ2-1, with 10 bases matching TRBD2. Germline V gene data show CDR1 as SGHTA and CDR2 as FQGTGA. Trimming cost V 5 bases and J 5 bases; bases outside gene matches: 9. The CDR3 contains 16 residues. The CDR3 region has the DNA TGTGCCAGCAGCCCCCCGGGCAGCGGGAGGGACAATGAGCAGTTCTTC. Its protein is CASSPPGSGRDNEQFF.

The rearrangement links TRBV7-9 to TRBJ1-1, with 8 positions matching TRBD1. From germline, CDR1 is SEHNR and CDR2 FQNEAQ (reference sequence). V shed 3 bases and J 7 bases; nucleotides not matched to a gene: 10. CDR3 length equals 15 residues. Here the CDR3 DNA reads TGTGCCAGCAGCTTCGTGCAGGGGGCGTATGGTGAAGCTTTCTTT. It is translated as CASSFVQGAYGEAFF.

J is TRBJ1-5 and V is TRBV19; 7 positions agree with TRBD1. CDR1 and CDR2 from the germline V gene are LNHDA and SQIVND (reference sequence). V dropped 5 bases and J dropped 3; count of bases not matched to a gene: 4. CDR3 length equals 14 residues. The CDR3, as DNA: TGTGCCAGTAGTCGGACAGGAGTCAATCAGCCCCAGCATTTT. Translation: CASSRTGVNQPQHF.

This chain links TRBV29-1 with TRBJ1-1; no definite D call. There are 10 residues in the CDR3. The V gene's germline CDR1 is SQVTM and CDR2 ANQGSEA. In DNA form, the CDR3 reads TGCAGTACTGGGAACACTGAAGCTTTCTTT. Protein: CSTGNTEAFF.

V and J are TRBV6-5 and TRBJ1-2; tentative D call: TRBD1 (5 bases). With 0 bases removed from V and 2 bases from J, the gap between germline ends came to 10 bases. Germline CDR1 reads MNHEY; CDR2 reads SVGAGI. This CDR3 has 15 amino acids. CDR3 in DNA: TGTGCCAGCAGTTACTCGGACATTCCAAACTATGGCTACACCTTC. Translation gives CASSYSDIPNYGYTF.

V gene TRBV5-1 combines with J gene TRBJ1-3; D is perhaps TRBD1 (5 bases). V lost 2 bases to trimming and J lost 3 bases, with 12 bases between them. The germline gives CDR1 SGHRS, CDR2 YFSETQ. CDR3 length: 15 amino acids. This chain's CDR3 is CASSFDSEGGNTIYF. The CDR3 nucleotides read TGCGCCAGCAGCTTTGACAGCGAAGGTGGAAACACCATATATTTT.

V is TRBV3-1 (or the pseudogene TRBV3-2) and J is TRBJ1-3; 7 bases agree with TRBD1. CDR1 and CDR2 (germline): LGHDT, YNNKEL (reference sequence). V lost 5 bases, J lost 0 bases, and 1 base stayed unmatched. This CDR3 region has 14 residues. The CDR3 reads CASSGTVSGNTIYF. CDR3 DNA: TGTGCCAGCAGCGGGACAGTCTCTGGAAACACCATATATTTT.

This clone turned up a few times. DNA for the CDR3: TGTGCCAGCAGCCCAGTGCCAGGGGCGAACATTCAGTACTTC. Translating gives CASSPVPGANIQYF. The chain employs TRBV5-4 and TRBJ2-4; possible D gene TRBD1, 6 bases. The ends were cut back, 4 bases at V and 7 bases at J, with 15 bases in the middle. The CDR3 is made up of 14 amino acids. CDR1 SGHNT and CDR2 YYREEE come from the germline V gene (reference sequence).

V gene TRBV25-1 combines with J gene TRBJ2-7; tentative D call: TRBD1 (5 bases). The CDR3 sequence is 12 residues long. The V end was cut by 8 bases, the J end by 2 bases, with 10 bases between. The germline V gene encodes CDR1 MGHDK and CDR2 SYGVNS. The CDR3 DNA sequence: TGTGCCAGCCCAGGGTTAACCTACGAGCAGTACTTC. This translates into CASPGLTYEQYF.

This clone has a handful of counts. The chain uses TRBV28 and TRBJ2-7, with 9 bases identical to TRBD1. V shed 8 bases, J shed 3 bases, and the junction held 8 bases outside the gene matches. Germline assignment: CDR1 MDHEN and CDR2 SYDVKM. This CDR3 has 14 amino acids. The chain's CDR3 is CASGGQGLVYEQYF. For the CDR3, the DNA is TGTGCCAGCGGGGGACAGGGTTTGGTCTACGAGCAGTACTTC. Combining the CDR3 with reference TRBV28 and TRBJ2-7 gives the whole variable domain DVKVTQSSRYLVKRTGEKVFLECVQDMDHENMFWYRQDPGLGLRLIYFSYDVKMKEKGDIPEGYSVSREKKERFSLILESASTNQTSMYLCASGGQGLVYEQYFGPGTRLTVT.

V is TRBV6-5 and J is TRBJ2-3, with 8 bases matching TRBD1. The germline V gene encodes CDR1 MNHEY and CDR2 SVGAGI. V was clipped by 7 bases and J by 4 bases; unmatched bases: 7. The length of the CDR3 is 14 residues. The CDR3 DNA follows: TGTGCCAGCATTGGGACAGGAGGGGCAGATACGCAGTATTTT. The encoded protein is CASIGTGGADTQYF.

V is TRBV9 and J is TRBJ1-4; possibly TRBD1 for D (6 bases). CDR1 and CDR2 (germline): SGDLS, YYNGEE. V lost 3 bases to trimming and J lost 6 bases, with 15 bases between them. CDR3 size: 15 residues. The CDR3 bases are TGTGCCAGCAGCGGCTCAGGGGTTTTGGATGAAAAACTGTTTTTT. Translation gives CASSGSGVLDEKLFF.

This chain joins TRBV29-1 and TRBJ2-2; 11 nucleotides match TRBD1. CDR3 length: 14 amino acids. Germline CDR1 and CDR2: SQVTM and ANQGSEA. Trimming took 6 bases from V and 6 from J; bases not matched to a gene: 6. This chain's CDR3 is CSVGPGQGAGELFF. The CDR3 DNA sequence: TGCAGCGTCGGCCCGGGACAGGGGGCCGGGGAGCTGTTTTTT.

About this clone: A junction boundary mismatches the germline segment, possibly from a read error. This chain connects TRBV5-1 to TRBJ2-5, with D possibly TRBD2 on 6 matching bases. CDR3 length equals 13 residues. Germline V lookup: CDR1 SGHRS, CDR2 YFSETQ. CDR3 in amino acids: CASSPDYRETQYF. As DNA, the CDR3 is TGTGCCAGCAGCCCGGACTATAGGGAGACCCAGTACTTC.

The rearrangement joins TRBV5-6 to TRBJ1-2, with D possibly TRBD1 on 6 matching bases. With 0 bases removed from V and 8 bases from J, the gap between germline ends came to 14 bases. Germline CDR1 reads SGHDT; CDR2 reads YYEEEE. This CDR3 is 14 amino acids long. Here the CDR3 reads CASSLVDSLGGYTF. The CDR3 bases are TGTGCCAGCAGCTTGGTGGACAGTTTGGGAGGCTACACCTTC.

DNA for the CDR3: TGTGCCAGCCGAAGGACAGGGAGGGATAATGAAAAACTGTTTTTT. Amino acid sequence: CASRRTGRDNEKLFF. V and J are TRBV2 and TRBJ1-4; 8 bases map to TRBD1. The CDR3 totals 15 residues. V lost 8 bases, J lost 4 bases, and 9 bases stayed unmatched. Germline V gene lookup returns CDR1 SNHLY and CDR2 FYNNEI. Variable domain in full (rest from reference TRBV2 and TRBJ1-4): EPEVTQTPSHQVTQMGQEVILRCVPISNHLYFYWYRQILGQKVEFLVSFYNNEISEKSEIFDDQFSVERPDGSNFTLKIRSTKLEDSAMYFCASRRTGRDNEKLFFGSGTQLSVL.

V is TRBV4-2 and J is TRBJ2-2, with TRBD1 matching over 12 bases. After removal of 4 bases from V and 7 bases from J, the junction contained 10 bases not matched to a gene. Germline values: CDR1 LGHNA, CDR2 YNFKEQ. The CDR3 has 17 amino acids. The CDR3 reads CASSRAWDRGLVGELFF. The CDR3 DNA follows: TGTGCCAGCAGCCGAGCCTGGGACAGGGGGCTGGTCGGGGAGCTGTTTTTT.

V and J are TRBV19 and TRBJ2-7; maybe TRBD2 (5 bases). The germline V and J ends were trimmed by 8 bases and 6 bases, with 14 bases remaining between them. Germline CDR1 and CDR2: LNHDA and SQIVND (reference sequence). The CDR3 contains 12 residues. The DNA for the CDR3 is TGTGCCAGTGGTTTTTCCCGGGGCGAGCAGTACTTC. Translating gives CASGFSRGEQYF.

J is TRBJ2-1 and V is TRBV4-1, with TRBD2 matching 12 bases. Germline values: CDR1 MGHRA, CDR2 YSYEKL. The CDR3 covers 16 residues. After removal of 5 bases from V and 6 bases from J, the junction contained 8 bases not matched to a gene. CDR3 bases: TGCGCCAGCAGCGCAAACCTAGCGGGAGGGGGCAATGAGCAGTTCTTC. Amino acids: CASSANLAGGGNEQFF.

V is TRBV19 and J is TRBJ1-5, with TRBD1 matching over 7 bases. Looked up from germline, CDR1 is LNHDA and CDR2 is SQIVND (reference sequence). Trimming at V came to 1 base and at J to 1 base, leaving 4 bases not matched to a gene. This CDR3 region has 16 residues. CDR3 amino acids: CASSIGDRGSNQPQHF. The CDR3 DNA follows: TGTGCCAGTAGTATAGGGGACAGAGGAAGCAATCAGCCCCAGCATTTT.